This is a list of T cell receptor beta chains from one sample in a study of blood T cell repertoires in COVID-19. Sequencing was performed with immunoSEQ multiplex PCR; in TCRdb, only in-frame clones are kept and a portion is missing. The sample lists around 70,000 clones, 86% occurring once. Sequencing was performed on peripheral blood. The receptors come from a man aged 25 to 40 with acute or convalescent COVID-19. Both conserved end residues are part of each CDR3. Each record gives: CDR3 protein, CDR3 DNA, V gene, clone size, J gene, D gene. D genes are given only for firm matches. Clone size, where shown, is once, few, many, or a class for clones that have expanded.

CASSPRGREGSIGGYGYTF | TGTGCCAGCAGCCCTAGGGGTCGTGAGGGGAGTATAGGGGGCTATGGCTACACCTTC | TRBV4-2 | NA | TRBJ1-2 | NA
CASSPYLADPQETQYF | TGTGCCAGCAGCCCTTACCTAGCGGATCCCCAAGAGACCCAGTACTTC | TRBV4-2 | NA | TRBJ2-5 | TRBD2
CASSSRTSGSTDTQYF | TGCGCCAGCAGCTCGAGGACTAGCGGAAGCACAGATACGCAGTATTTT | TRBV5-1 | NA | TRBJ2-3 | TRBD2
CASSLWRGDTGELFF | TGCGCCAGCAGCTTGTGGAGGGGCGACACCGGGGAGCTGTTTTTT | TRBV5-1 | NA | TRBJ2-2 | NA
CASSMQGGDSGANVLTF | TGTGCCAGCAGTATGCAGGGTGGGGACTCTGGGGCCAACGTCCTGACTTTC | TRBV27 | NA | TRBJ2-6 | NA
CASSQAGAGGDTQYF | TGTGCCAGCAGCCAAGCGGGCGCGGGAGGAGATACGCAGTATTTT | TRBV11-2 | once | TRBJ2-3 | TRBD2
CASSVVGLAGGTGELFF | TGTGCCAGCAGCGTAGTCGGGCTAGCGGGGGGCACCGGGGAGCTGTTTTTT | TRBV9 | NA | TRBJ2-2 | TRBD2
CASSRTGKGGYTF | TGTGCCAGTAGCCGGACAGGGAAGGGTGGCTACACCTTC | TRBV19 | NA | TRBJ1-2 | TRBD1
CSVGTEYEQYF | TGCAGCGTTGGCACAGAATACGAGCAGTACTTC | TRBV29-1 | NA | TRBJ2-7 | NA
CASSLNSPYEQYF | TGTGCCAGCAGTTTAAACAGCCCCTACGAGCAGTACTTC | TRBV28 | NA | TRBJ2-7 | NA
CASTTGWAGELFF | TGTGCCAGTACAACAGGGTGGGCCGGGGAGCTGTTTTTT | TRBV19 | NA | TRBJ2-2 | NA
CASRTGQGSGYTF | TGTGCCAGCAGAACGGGACAGGGGAGCGGCTACACCTTC | TRBV12-3/TRBV12-4 | NA | TRBJ1-2 | TRBD1
CASSFHPQGNEQYF | TGTGCCAGCAGCTTCCACCCCCAGGGGAACGAGCAGTACTTC | TRBV7-2 | few | TRBJ2-7 | NA
CASSLAGVNNEQFF | TGTGCCAGCAGCTTAGCGGGAGTCAACAATGAGCAGTTCTTC | TRBV7-9 | NA | TRBJ2-1 | NA
CASSPGLDYEQYF | TGTGCCAGCTCCCCTGGACTTGACTACGAGCAGTACTTC | TRBV18 | NA | TRBJ2-7 | NA
CASSPRDTGHQPQHF | TGTGCCAGCAGCCCCCGGGACACGGGGCATCAGCCCCAGCATTTT | TRBV3-1/TRBV3-2 | NA | TRBJ1-5 | NA
CASSYLGGIPYGYTF | TGTGCCAGCAGTTACTTAGGAGGGATACCCTATGGCTACACCTTC | TRBV6-2/TRBV6-3 | NA | TRBJ1-2 | NA
CASSLSSGRGDEQFF | TGTGCCAGCAGCTTATCTAGCGGGAGGGGTGATGAGCAGTTCTTC | TRBV7-9 | NA | TRBJ2-1 | TRBD2
CASGRLAGSTDTQYF | TGCGCCAGCGGGCGACTAGCGGGAAGCACAGATACGCAGTATTTT | TRBV5-1 | NA | TRBJ2-3 | TRBD2
CASRGQGAYEQFF | TGTGCCAGCAGGGGACAGGGGGCCTATGAGCAGTTCTTC | TRBV27 | NA | TRBJ2-1 | TRBD1
CASSQVVAAGAGEQYF | TGCGCCAGCAGCCAAGTGGTGGCGGCTGGGGCTGGCGAGCAGTACTTC | TRBV4-1 | NA | TRBJ2-7 | NA
CASSLGLGDTQYF | TGTGCCAGCAGCTTGGGACTAGGAGATACGCAGTATTTT | TRBV7-2 | NA | TRBJ2-3 | TRBD2
CASSPDSRLRPQHF | TGTGCCAGCAGCCCGGACAGCCGCTTGCGGCCCCAGCATTTT | TRBV6-5 | few | TRBJ1-5 | NA
CASSPGMGETQYF | TGTGCCAGCAGTCCCGGGATGGGAGAGACCCAGTACTTC | TRBV2 | NA | TRBJ2-5 | NA
CASSQDFNYNEQFF | TGCGCCAGCAGCCAGGACTTTAACTACAATGAGCAGTTCTTC | TRBV4-3 | NA | TRBJ2-1 | NA
CASSEDRAAKNIQYF | TGTGCCAGCAGTGAAGACAGGGCCGCCAAAAACATTCAGTACTTC | TRBV2 | NA | TRBJ2-4 | NA
CATSDSGGNQPQHF | TGTGCCACCAGTGATTCGGGGGGGAACCAGCCCCAGCATTTT | TRBV24-1 | NA | TRBJ1-5 | NA
CASGLVLGGGPYEQYF | TGTGCTAGTGGTTTGGTACTAGGGGGAGGGCCCTACGAGCAGTACTTC | TRBV12-5 | NA | TRBJ2-7 | NA
CAISESLRSSGSWTGEQFF | TGTGCCATCAGTGAGTCTCTTCGCTCTAGCGGGAGTTGGACTGGGGAGCAGTTCTTC | TRBV10-3 | NA | TRBJ2-1 | TRBD2
CASSQVSGNTEAFF | TGTGCCAGCAGCCAAGTGTCGGGAAACACTGAAGCTTTCTTT | TRBV3-1/TRBV3-2 | NA | TRBJ1-1 | NA
CASSLQGTTEAFF | TGCGCCAGCAGCTTGCAGGGAACGACTGAAGCTTTCTTT | TRBV5-1 | NA | TRBJ1-1 | NA
CSVGEDRGSEQYF | TGCAGCGTTGGAGAGGACAGGGGAAGCGAGCAGTACTTC | TRBV29-1 | NA | TRBJ2-7 | TRBD1
CASSVGGEQGGELFF | TGTGCCAGCAGCGTAGGAGGCGAACAGGGAGGGGAGCTGTTTTTT | TRBV9 | NA | TRBJ2-2 | NA
CASSYLVETQYF | TGTGCCAGCAGCTATCTAGTTGAGACCCAGTACTTC | TRBV5-8 | NA | TRBJ2-5 | NA
CASSLAPGGGYYGYTF | TGTGCCAGCAGCTTAGCGCCAGGGGGTGGGTACTATGGCTACACCTTC | TRBV7-2 | NA | TRBJ1-2 | TRBD1
CASSSGERNQPQHF | TGTGCCAGCAGTTCCGGGGAGCGCAATCAGCCCCAGCATTTT | TRBV27 | NA | TRBJ1-5 | NA
CASSLTGATTGELFF | TGTGCCAGCAGCTTGACAGGGGCGACCACCGGGGAGCTGTTTTTT | TRBV7-9 | NA | TRBJ2-2 | TRBD1
CASSLVGQGYGYTF | TGTGCCAGCAGCTTAGTTGGACAGGGATATGGCTACACCTTC | TRBV7-2 | NA | TRBJ1-2 | TRBD1
CASSITDRSNTEAFF | TGTGCCAGCAGCATAACGGACAGATCGAACACTGAAGCTTTCTTT | TRBV6-6 | NA | TRBJ1-1 | NA
CASSRTSGSANEQFF | TGTGCCAGCAGCAGAACTAGCGGGAGTGCCAATGAGCAGTTCTTC | TRBV9 | NA | TRBJ2-1 | TRBD2
CASSPGTSGSNNEQFF | TGTGCCAGCTCACCGGGGACTAGCGGGAGCAACAATGAGCAGTTCTTC | TRBV18 | NA | TRBJ2-1 | TRBD2
CASSLVAGGVSGNTIYF | TGTGCCAGCAGTTTGGTGGCCGGAGGGGTTTCTGGAAACACCATATATTTT | TRBV28 | NA | TRBJ1-3 | NA
CASSLGQTNTGELFF | TGTGCCAGCAGTTTGGGACAGACGAACACCGGGGAGCTGTTTTTT | TRBV27 | NA | TRBJ2-2 | TRBD1
CAWKRGYGTEAFF | TGTGCCTGGAAAAGGGGTTACGGCACTGAAGCTTTCTTT | TRBV30 | NA | TRBJ1-1 | NA
CASSRQYEQYF | TGCGCCAGCAGCAGACAATACGAGCAGTACTTC | TRBV5-1 | NA | TRBJ2-7 | NA
CASSLAGGLAGRGTQYF | TGTGCCAGCAGCTTAGCGGGGGGACTAGCGGGAAGGGGGACCCAGTACTTC | TRBV7-2 | NA | TRBJ2-5 | TRBD2
CASSPIAGGNNEQFF | TGTGCCAGCAGCCCGATAGCGGGAGGGAACAATGAGCAGTTCTTC | TRBV3-1/TRBV3-2 | NA | TRBJ2-1 | TRBD2
CSVEASAVTSGSNEQFF | TGCAGCGTTGAAGCCTCCGCCGTAACTAGCGGGAGTAATGAGCAGTTCTTC | TRBV29-1 | once | TRBJ2-1 | TRBD2
CASSQTGGSTEAFF | TGTGCCAGCAGCCAGACAGGGGGCAGTACTGAAGCTTTCTTT | TRBV7-9 | NA | TRBJ1-1 | TRBD1
CASSHGQGHPYSNQPQHF | TGTGCCAGCTCTCACGGACAGGGCCACCCCTATAGCAATCAGCCCCAGCATTTT | TRBV18 | NA | TRBJ1-5 | TRBD1
CASSLVDRGRGYGYTF | TGTGCCAGCAGCTTAGTCGACAGGGGGCGCGGCTATGGCTACACCTTC | TRBV7-9 | few | TRBJ1-2 | TRBD1
CSATVSGEQYF | TGCAGTGCTACAGTATCGGGTGAGCAGTACTTC | TRBV20-1 | NA | TRBJ2-7 | NA
CASSYSRQPNTEAFF | TGTGCCAGCAGTTACTCGAGACAACCGAACACTGAAGCTTTCTTT | TRBV6-6 | NA | TRBJ1-1 | NA